This T cell receptor beta chain was recorded in a study of PD-1 blockade in classical Hodgkin lymphoma. Findings and limits, study-wide: Newly diagnosed and completely responding patients shared comparable baseline diversity. Individuals initiating nivolumab under 1 year after ASCT were excluded. Baseline TCR diversity was reportedly lower in newly diagnosed patients than in healthy donors. It was reported as lower still in relapsed/refractory patients.

Method: immunoSEQ multiplex PCR; TCRdb's copy keeps in-frame clones and lacks some. Found here are about 110,000 clones, about 88% of them singletons; the top ten hold just under 20%. About this clone: Its cognate antigen is unknown.

CDR1 and CDR2 from the germline V gene are SGHRS and YFSETQ. With 4 bases removed from V and 5 bases from J, the gap between germline ends came to 9 bases. This CDR3 comprises 13 residues. Every patient experienced relapse after autologous stem cell transplantation, and brentuximab vedotin exposure varied. Each best response was a complete response, a partial response or progressive disease. This clonotype was sampled from a human donor with classical Hodgkin lymphoma. The chain employs TRBV5-1 and TRBJ2-2, with D perhaps TRBD1 (5 bases). The sequencing here drew on peripheral blood mononuclear cells (PBMCs), taken before the second cycle of nivolumab. The CDR3 DNA reads as TGCGCCAGCAGCGGCCAGGGTACCGGGGAGCTGTTTTTT. This translates into CASSGQGTGELFF.